The text below deals with one T cell receptor beta chain. As yet, its antigen is unknown. Possible read error: a much larger clone is one base away. Eligible hyperthyroidism cases comprised new diagnoses of under 2 months' duration in individuals aged 18 to 65. None of the included patients had other autoimmune diseases, uncontrolled infections, pregnancy or lactation, as these led to exclusion. The PBMC fraction was derived from about 9.5 ml of fresh peripheral blood. This sample was taken from a study of Graves' ophthalmopathy and Graves' hyperthyroidism. RNA transcripts provided the template for amplifying TCR beta CDR3 regions. Second-round multiplex PCR came after a first-round RT-PCR that employed HTBI primers. MiXCR, applied by TCRdb to the multiplex PCR reads, yields one record per CDR3 protein. The table records roughly 400,000 distinct CDR3 sequences, 17% of them present only once. The CDR3 totals 16 residues. CDR1 and CDR2 from the germline V gene are SGHAT and FQNNGV. The V gene end was trimmed by 7 bases and the J gene end by 3 bases; junction bases not matched to a gene: 12.

Points from the study as a whole: Forecasting of ophthalmopathy progression by the model achieved more than 70% sensitivity and 72.22% specificity.

This receptor was obtained from an adult woman with stable Graves' hyperthyroidism. Material for sequencing was peripheral blood. The genes are TRBV11-2 and TRBJ2-7, with TRBD2 identical over 10 bases. CDR3 DNA: TGTGCCAGCATCTCCCTTGGACTAGCGGATATCTACGAGCAGTACTTC. Its translation: CASISLGLADIYEQYF. The full variable domain, completed using reference TRBV11-2 and TRBJ2-7, is EAGVAQSPRYKIIEKRQSVAFWCNPISGHATLYWYQQILGQGPKLLIQFQNNGVVDDSQLPKDRFSAERLKGVDSTLKIQPAKLEDSAVYLCASISLGLADIYEQYFGPGTRLTVT.